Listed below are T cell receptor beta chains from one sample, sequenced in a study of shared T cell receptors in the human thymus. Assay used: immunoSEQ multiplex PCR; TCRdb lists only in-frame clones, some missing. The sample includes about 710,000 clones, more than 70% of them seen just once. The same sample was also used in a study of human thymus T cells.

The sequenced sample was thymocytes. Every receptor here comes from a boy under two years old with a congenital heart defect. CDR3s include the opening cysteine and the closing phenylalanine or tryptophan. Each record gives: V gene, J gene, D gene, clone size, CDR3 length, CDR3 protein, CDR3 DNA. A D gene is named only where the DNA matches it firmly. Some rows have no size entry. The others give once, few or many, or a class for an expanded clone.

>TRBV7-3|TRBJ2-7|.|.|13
CASSQDREYEQYF
TGTGCCAGCAGCCAGGACAGAGAATACGAGCAGTACTTC
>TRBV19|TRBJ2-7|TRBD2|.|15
CAFIRAGGGPYEQYF
TGTGCCTTTATAAGGGCGGGAGGCGGCCCCTACGAGCAGTACTTC
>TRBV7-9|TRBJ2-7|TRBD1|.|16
CASSHPLGQDSYEQYF
TGTGCCAGCAGCCATCCGTTGGGACAGGACTCCTACGAGCAGTACTTC
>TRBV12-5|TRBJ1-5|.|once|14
CASGATASNQPQHF
TGTGCTAGTGGGGCGACAGCTAGCAATCAGCCCCAGCATTTT
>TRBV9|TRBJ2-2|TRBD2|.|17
CASSVAAGEGSTGELFF
TGTGCCAGCAGCGTAGCGGCGGGAGAGGGGAGCACCGGGGAGCTGTTTTTT
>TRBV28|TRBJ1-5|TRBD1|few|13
CASSGSGGQPQHF
TGTGCCAGCAGTGGCTCAGGGGGACAGCCCCAGCATTTT
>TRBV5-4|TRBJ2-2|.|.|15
CASSDAGSFTGELFF
TGTGCCAGCAGCGACGCGGGGTCTTTCACCGGGGAGCTGTTTTTT
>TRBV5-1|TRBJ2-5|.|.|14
CASSLVTRGGTQYF
TGCGCCAGCAGCTTGGTGACTAGAGGAGGGACCCAGTACTTC
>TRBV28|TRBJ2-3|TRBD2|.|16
CASSLFQRGLTDTQYF
TGTGCCAGCAGTTTATTCCAGCGGGGGCTCACAGATACGCAGTATTTT
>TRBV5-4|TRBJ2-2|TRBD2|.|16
CASSFGTSGNTGELFF
TGTGCCAGCAGCTTTGGAACTAGCGGAAACACCGGGGAGCTGTTTTTT
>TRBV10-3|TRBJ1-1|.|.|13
CAIRSEMNTEAFF
TGTGCCATCCGATCAGAAATGAACACTGAAGCTTTCTTT
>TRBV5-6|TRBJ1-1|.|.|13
CASSLGGGREAFF
TGTGCCAGCAGCTTGGGGGGGGGCAGGGAAGCTTTCTTT
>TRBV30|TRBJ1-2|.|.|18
CAWSERLGGPRTNYGYTF
TGTGCCTGGAGCGAACGATTGGGGGGGCCGCGGACCAACTATGGCTACACCTTC
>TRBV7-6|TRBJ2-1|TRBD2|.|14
CASSRGLANNEQFF
TGTGCCAGCAGCCGGGGACTAGCTAACAATGAGCAGTTCTTC
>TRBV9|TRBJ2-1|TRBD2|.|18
CASSVAGSGGWVYNEQFF
TGTGCCAGCAGCGTAGCTGGGTCGGGAGGGTGGGTGTACAATGAGCAGTTCTTC
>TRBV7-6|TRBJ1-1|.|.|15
CASSLFRDLNTEAFF
TGTGCCAGCAGCTTATTTCGGGACTTGAACACTGAAGCTTTCTTT
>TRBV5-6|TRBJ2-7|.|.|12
CASSLSNYEQYF
TGTGCCAGCAGCTTGTCCAACTACGAGCAGTACTTC
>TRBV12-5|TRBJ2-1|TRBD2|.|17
CASGSSPRLAENNEQFF
TGTGCTAGTGGTTCCTCCCCAAGGCTAGCGGAGAACAATGAGCAGTTCTTC
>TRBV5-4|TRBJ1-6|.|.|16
CASSLAGQGRNSPLHF
TGTGCCAGCAGCTTGGCTGGCCAGGGAAGGAATTCACCCCTCCACTTT
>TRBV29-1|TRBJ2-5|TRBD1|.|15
CSVGGQGTLQETQYF
TGCAGCGTCGGGGGACAGGGGACATTACAAGAGACCCAGTACTTC
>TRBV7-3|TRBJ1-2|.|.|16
CASSFGPQGGEDGYTF
TGTGCCAGCAGCTTTGGTCCCCAGGGCGGTGAGGATGGCTACACCTTC
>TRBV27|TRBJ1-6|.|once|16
CASSLSMSSYNSPLHF
TGTGCCAGCAGTTTAAGTATGAGCTCCTATAATTCACCCCTCCACTTT
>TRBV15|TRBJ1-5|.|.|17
CATSRGGAQGHNQPQHF
TGTGCCACCAGCAGAGGAGGTGCGCAGGGACACAATCAGCCCCAGCATTTT
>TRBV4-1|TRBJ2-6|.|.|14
CASTGISGANVLTF
TGCGCCAGCACCGGGATCTCTGGGGCCAACGTCCTGACTTTC
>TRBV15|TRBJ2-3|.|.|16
CATSGSRGREADTQYF
TGTGCCACCAGCGGAAGCAGGGGTCGCGAAGCAGATACGCAGTATTTT
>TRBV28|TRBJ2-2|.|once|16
CASSPSPSRAAGELFF
TGTGCCAGCAGTCCCTCCCCGTCTCGAGCCGCCGGGGAGCTGTTTTTT
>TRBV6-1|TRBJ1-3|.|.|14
CASGGGPSGNTIYF
TGTGCCAGCGGGGGGGGACCATCTGGAAACACCATATATTTT